This T cell receptor (beta chain) was recovered during a study of shared clonotypes between healthy human individuals. This clone occurred a few times. Its antigen is still unknown. Study results and limitations: Sharing across four donors was highest in naive CD4 (about 5%) and lowest in memory CD8 (roughly 0.4%).

Sequencing was performed with immunoSEQ multiplex PCR; in TCRdb, only in-frame clones are kept and a portion is missing. In the table there are 950,000 to 1,100,000 clones, about 75% of which are singletons. This sequence was found in a young man in good health. The source material was memory CD4+ T cells sorted from blood. Described subset: CD45RA-negative fraction.

The CDR3 sequence is CASRSGTVYEQYF. CDR3 in DNA: TGTGCCAGCAGATCCGGGACAGTCTACGAGCAGTACTTC. J is TRBJ2-7 and V is TRBV28, with 7 bases fitting TRBD1. The CDR3 has 13 amino acids. Trimming took 6 bases from V and 3 from J; bases not matched to a gene: 5. CDR1 is MDHEN, CDR2 SYDVKM, per germline.